The rows below give T cell receptor beta chains drawn from one sample of a study of T cell responses to AZD1222 COVID-19 vaccine. Some clones are missing from TCRdb's copy, which holds only in-frame ones; the method was immunoSEQ multiplex PCR. The table records 100,000 to 150,000 clones, around 83% of them present only once. The sequencing here drew on peripheral blood, taken 28 days after the second AZD1222 dose. The receptors were sampled from an adult who received the AZD1222 COVID-19 vaccine. Each CDR3 is given with its conserved first and last residue. Fields, in order: clone size, V gene, CDR3 length, J gene, D gene, CDR3 DNA, CDR3 protein. A D gene is named only where the DNA matches it firmly. Clone size is given for some rows only: seen once, a few or many times, or a class if the clone is expanded.

abundance: -; v_gene: TRBV6-2/TRBV6-3; len: 13; j_gene: TRBJ1-2; d_gene: -; CDR3nt: TGTGCCAGCAGTCGGGGCCCTGACTATGGCTACACCTTC; CDR3aa: CASSRGPDYGYTF
abundance: -; v_gene: TRBV28; len: 14; j_gene: TRBJ1-2; d_gene: -; CDR3nt: TGTGCCAGCAGTTTACCCCCAACCATCTATGGCTACACCTTC; CDR3aa: CASSLPPTIYGYTF
abundance: -; v_gene: TRBV7-9; len: 14; j_gene: TRBJ1-5; d_gene: -; CDR3nt: TGTGCCAGCCGTGGTGGGGGGAATGGTCAGCCCCAGCATTTT; CDR3aa: CASRGGGNGQPQHF
abundance: -; v_gene: TRBV3-1/TRBV3-2; len: 16; j_gene: TRBJ2-6; d_gene: -; CDR3nt: TGTGCCAGCAGCCTTAGGAGGGGGTCTGGGGCCAACGTCCTGACTTTC; CDR3aa: CASSLRRGSGANVLTF
abundance: -; v_gene: TRBV5-5; len: 15; j_gene: TRBJ1-2; d_gene: -; CDR3nt: TGTGCCAGCAGCTCCGCTACAGGACTGGTCTATGGCTACACCTTC; CDR3aa: CASSSATGLVYGYTF
abundance: once; v_gene: TRBV4-3; len: 14; j_gene: TRBJ1-2; d_gene: -; CDR3nt: TGCGCCAGCAGCCAAGGCGGGAACGGGGATGGCTACACCTTC; CDR3aa: CASSQGGNGDGYTF
abundance: -; v_gene: TRBV2; len: 15; j_gene: TRBJ1-5; d_gene: -; CDR3nt: TGTGCCAGCAGTGTCAGAGGGGGGGGCAATCAGCCCCAGCATTTT; CDR3aa: CASSVRGGGNQPQHF
abundance: -; v_gene: TRBV3-1/TRBV3-2; len: 14; j_gene: TRBJ1-5; d_gene: TRBD1; CDR3nt: TGTGCCAGCAGCCCAGGGGGCAGGGGCCGGCCCCAGCATTTT; CDR3aa: CASSPGGRGRPQHF
abundance: -; v_gene: TRBV15; len: 17; j_gene: TRBJ2-3; d_gene: TRBD2; CDR3nt: TGTGCCACCAGCAGGGAAGCCGGCGGGGGGGCTACAGATACGCAGTATTTT; CDR3aa: CATSREAGGGATDTQYF
abundance: -; v_gene: TRBV19; len: 15; j_gene: TRBJ1-1; d_gene: -; CDR3nt: TGTGCCAGTAGTTCCCTCGTGTGGTCAGCCCAAGAAGCTTTCTTT; CDR3aa: CASSSLVWSAQEAFF
abundance: -; v_gene: TRBV27; len: 14; j_gene: TRBJ2-1; d_gene: -; CDR3nt: TGTGCCAGCAGTTCCCAAGTAGGTAGCAATGAGCAGTTCTTC; CDR3aa: CASSSQVGSNEQFF
abundance: -; v_gene: TRBV4-1; len: 15; j_gene: TRBJ1-6; d_gene: TRBD1; CDR3nt: TGCGCCAGCACCCGTAAGGGACAGTCAAATTCACCCCTCCACTTT; CDR3aa: CASTRKGQSNSPLHF
abundance: -; v_gene: TRBV18; len: 16; j_gene: TRBJ2-1; d_gene: TRBD2; CDR3nt: TGTGCCAGCTCACCCGAGCGGGGGCAGTTACACAATGAGCAGTTCTTC; CDR3aa: CASSPERGQLHNEQFF
abundance: -; v_gene: TRBV10-3; len: 11; j_gene: TRBJ1-2; d_gene: -; CDR3nt: TGTGCCACCGGAGGGGATTATGGCTACACCTTC; CDR3aa: CATGGDYGYTF
abundance: -; v_gene: TRBV7-9; len: 17; j_gene: TRBJ2-7; d_gene: -; CDR3nt: TGTGCCAGCAGCTCACAAAGGGGGAACAGGGTATCCTACGAGCAGTACTTC; CDR3aa: CASSSQRGNRVSYEQYF
abundance: -; v_gene: TRBV30; len: 14; j_gene: TRBJ1-6; d_gene: -; CDR3nt: TGTGCCTGGAGTGTCGGAGGGAAGGATTCACCCCTCCACTTT; CDR3aa: CAWSVGGKDSPLHF
abundance: -; v_gene: TRBV5-8; len: 14; j_gene: TRBJ2-5; d_gene: TRBD2; CDR3nt: TGTGCCAGCAGCCGGACTAGCGGGGGTGAGACCCAGTACTTC; CDR3aa: CASSRTSGGETQYF
abundance: -; v_gene: TRBV6-2/TRBV6-3; len: 13; j_gene: TRBJ2-3; d_gene: -; CDR3nt: TGTGCCAGCAGTTACCCGGGCGGGACACGGCAGTATTTT; CDR3aa: CASSYPGGTRQYF
abundance: -; v_gene: TRBV4-1; len: 16; j_gene: TRBJ1-5; d_gene: -; CDR3nt: TGCGCCAGCAGCCAAGACGGGGTAATGGGCAATCAGCCCCAGCATTTT; CDR3aa: CASSQDGVMGNQPQHF
abundance: -; v_gene: TRBV9; len: 17; j_gene: TRBJ1-2; d_gene: TRBD1; CDR3nt: TGTGCCAGCACCCCTCCGTACAGGGGCCATTACAACTATGGCTACACCTTC; CDR3aa: CASTPPYRGHYNYGYTF
abundance: -; v_gene: TRBV6-6; len: 14; j_gene: TRBJ2-7; d_gene: TRBD2; CDR3nt: TGTGCCAGCAGGGACCAGGGAGGGGACTACGAGCAGTACTTC; CDR3aa: CASRDQGGDYEQYF
abundance: -; v_gene: TRBV4-3; len: 16; j_gene: TRBJ1-2; d_gene: -; CDR3nt: TGCGCCAGCAGCCAAGATCTAGCGGGCGGAGCAGATGGCTACACCTTC; CDR3aa: CASSQDLAGGADGYTF
abundance: -; v_gene: TRBV28; len: 14; j_gene: TRBJ1-2; d_gene: TRBD1; CDR3nt: TGTGCCAGCAGTTTAGGGACAGGAAACTATGGCTACACCTTC; CDR3aa: CASSLGTGNYGYTF
abundance: -; v_gene: TRBV18; len: 14; j_gene: TRBJ2-3; d_gene: -; CDR3nt: TGTGCCAGCTCACCAGGGACCCCGGCTGATACGCAGTATTTT; CDR3aa: CASSPGTPADTQYF
abundance: -; v_gene: TRBV4-1; len: 14; j_gene: TRBJ2-3; d_gene: -; CDR3nt: TGCGCCAGCAGCCAAGGGACCCTGAGCGATACGCAGTATTTT; CDR3aa: CASSQGTLSDTQYF
abundance: -; v_gene: TRBV6-5; len: 11; j_gene: TRBJ1-3; d_gene: -; CDR3nt: TGTGCCACCGCATCTGGAAACACCATATATTTT; CDR3aa: CATASGNTIYF
abundance: -; v_gene: TRBV12-3/TRBV12-4; len: 13; j_gene: TRBJ2-1; d_gene: -; CDR3nt: TGTGCCAGCAGTTCAGCCCGGGGGACGCAGCAGTTCTTC; CDR3aa: CASSSARGTQQFF
abundance: -; v_gene: TRBV2; len: 14; j_gene: TRBJ2-7; d_gene: -; CDR3nt: TGTGCCAGCAGTGTTCAGGGGCAAGGCTACGAGCAGTACTTC; CDR3aa: CASSVQGQGYEQYF
abundance: -; v_gene: TRBV5-1; len: 14; j_gene: TRBJ1-1; d_gene: -; CDR3nt: TGCGCCAGCAGCCACCGGGGGGTAAACACTGAAGCTTTCTTT; CDR3aa: CASSHRGVNTEAFF
abundance: once; v_gene: TRBV18; len: 15; j_gene: TRBJ1-5; d_gene: -; CDR3nt: TGTGCCAGCTCACCACGACGAAATAGCAATCAGCCCCAGCATTTT; CDR3aa: CASSPRRNSNQPQHF
abundance: -; v_gene: TRBV6-5; len: 16; j_gene: TRBJ2-7; d_gene: -; CDR3nt: TGTGCCAGCAGTTACTATAGGCGGAGGAGCTCCTACGAGCAGTACTTC; CDR3aa: CASSYYRRRSSYEQYF
abundance: -; v_gene: TRBV18; len: 13; j_gene: TRBJ1-1; d_gene: -; CDR3nt: TGTGCCAGCTCTGAGATAGTGGGACTAGAAGCTTTCTTT; CDR3aa: CASSEIVGLEAFF
abundance: -; v_gene: TRBV6-5; len: 15; j_gene: TRBJ1-2; d_gene: -; CDR3nt: TGTGCCAGCAGTTTCGATCCCGGGGGTTTTAAGGGCTACACCTTC; CDR3aa: CASSFDPGGFKGYTF
abundance: -; v_gene: TRBV19; len: 15; j_gene: TRBJ1-2; d_gene: TRBD1; CDR3nt: TGTGCCACCCAAAAACCGGGACAGGGGTTCTATGGCTACACCTTC; CDR3aa: CATQKPGQGFYGYTF
abundance: -; v_gene: TRBV7-9; len: 12; j_gene: TRBJ1-2; d_gene: -; CDR3nt: TGTGCCAGCACCCTTGGGACTGGTGGCTACACCTTC; CDR3aa: CASTLGTGGYTF
abundance: -; v_gene: TRBV14; len: 13; j_gene: TRBJ2-7; d_gene: -; CDR3nt: TGTGCCAGCAGCCAACCGGATTCCTACGAGCAGTACTTC; CDR3aa: CASSQPDSYEQYF
abundance: few; v_gene: TRBV28; len: 12; j_gene: TRBJ1-2; d_gene: -; CDR3nt: TGTGCCAGCAGTTTGACAGGACGGGGCTACACCTTC; CDR3aa: CASSLTGRGYTF
abundance: -; v_gene: TRBV2; len: 13; j_gene: TRBJ1-1; d_gene: -; CDR3nt: TGTGCCAGCAACCGGGACCAGAACACTGAAGCTTTCTTT; CDR3aa: CASNRDQNTEAFF
abundance: once; v_gene: TRBV28; len: 18; j_gene: TRBJ1-3; d_gene: -; CDR3nt: TGTGCCAGCCGCCCGTACTGGGGGAAGGGGGACTCTGGAAACACCATATATTTT; CDR3aa: CASRPYWGKGDSGNTIYF
abundance: -; v_gene: TRBV12-3/TRBV12-4; len: 12; j_gene: TRBJ1-4; d_gene: -; CDR3nt: TGTGCCAGCAGTTTGGGGTTTGAAAAACTGTTTTTT; CDR3aa: CASSLGFEKLFF
abundance: -; v_gene: TRBV24-1; len: 15; j_gene: TRBJ2-7; d_gene: TRBD1; CDR3nt: TGTGCCACCAGTGACCCCCGCGGGACAGGGAACGAGCAGTACTTC; CDR3aa: CATSDPRGTGNEQYF
abundance: few; v_gene: TRBV7-2; len: 15; j_gene: TRBJ1-4; d_gene: -; CDR3nt: TGTGCCAGCAGACCGGACGGTCCTTTTGGTGAAAAACTGTTTTTT; CDR3aa: CASRPDGPFGEKLFF
abundance: -; v_gene: TRBV28; len: 14; j_gene: TRBJ1-6; d_gene: -; CDR3nt: TGTGCCAGCAGTTTAACCGGGCATAATTCACCCCTCCACTTT; CDR3aa: CASSLTGHNSPLHF
abundance: -; v_gene: TRBV11-2; len: 11; j_gene: TRBJ1-1; d_gene: -; CDR3nt: TGTGCCAGCAGCTTGGTCACTGAAGCTTTCTTT; CDR3aa: CASSLVTEAFF